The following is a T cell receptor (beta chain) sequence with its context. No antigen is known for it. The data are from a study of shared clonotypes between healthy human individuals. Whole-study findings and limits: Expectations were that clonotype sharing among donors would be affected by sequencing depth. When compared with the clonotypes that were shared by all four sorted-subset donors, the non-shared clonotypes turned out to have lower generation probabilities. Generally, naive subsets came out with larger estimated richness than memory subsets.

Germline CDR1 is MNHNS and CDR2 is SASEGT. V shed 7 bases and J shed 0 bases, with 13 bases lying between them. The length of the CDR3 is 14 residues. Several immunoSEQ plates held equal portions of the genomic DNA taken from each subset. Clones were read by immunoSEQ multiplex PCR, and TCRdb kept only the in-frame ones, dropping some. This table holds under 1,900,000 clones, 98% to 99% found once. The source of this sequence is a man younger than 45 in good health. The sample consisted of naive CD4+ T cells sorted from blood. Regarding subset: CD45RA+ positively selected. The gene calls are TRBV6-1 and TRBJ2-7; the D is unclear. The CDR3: CASTPMTVSYEQYF. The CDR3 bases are TGTGCCAGCACCCCCATGACCGTCTCCTACGAGCAGTACTTC.